These T cell receptor beta chains were read from a single sample in a study of T cell responses to AZD1222 COVID-19 vaccine. TCRdb's copy holds only in-frame clones and misses some; the assay was immunoSEQ multiplex PCR. Among about 59,000 clones listed, 89% were seen once. Here the sequenced sample was peripheral blood, taken 28 days after the second AZD1222 dose. The source is an adult who received the AZD1222 COVID-19 vaccine. CDR3s include the opening cysteine and the closing phenylalanine or tryptophan. A D gene is named only where the DNA matches it firmly. Size is omitted from some rows. Given values are once, few, many or a class for expanded clones.

d_call	v_call	j_call	clone_size	cdr3_aa	cdr3_nt
TRBD2	TRBV6-5	TRBJ2-3	.	CASTPPGLASGTQYF	TGTGCCAGCACCCCACCGGGACTAGCGTCTGGGACGCAGTATTTT
.	TRBV6-2/TRBV6-3	TRBJ2-3	.	CASSYSAGSESAGTQYF	TGTGCCAGCAGTTACTCTGCGGGGTCTGAGTCGGCGGGTACGCAGTATTTT
TRBD2	TRBV19	TRBJ2-3	.	CASSNLAGGTDTQYF	TGTGCCAGCTCCAACCTAGCGGGGGGCACAGATACGCAGTATTTT
.	TRBV30	TRBJ1-5	.	CAWSVETYQPQHF	TGTGCCTGGAGTGTTGAGACCTATCAGCCCCAGCATTTT
TRBD2	TRBV30	TRBJ2-7	once	CAWSGGGVLYEQYF	TGTGCCTGGAGTGGCGGGGGAGTACTCTACGAGCAGTACTTC
.	TRBV19	TRBJ1-1	.	CASTPSSLNTEAFF	TGTGCCAGTACCCCGAGTTCCCTGAACACTGAAGCTTTCTTT
TRBD1	TRBV27	TRBJ1-2	.	CASSPRQGVGYTF	TGTGCCAGCAGTCCCCGACAGGGGGTTGGCTACACCTTC
TRBD1	TRBV28	TRBJ1-3	once	CATGTGGASSGNTIYF	TGTGCCACCGGTACAGGGGGTGCCAGCTCTGGAAACACCATATATTTT
.	TRBV28	TRBJ2-3	.	CAYTEGGTDTQYF	TGTGCCTACACAGAGGGTGGCACAGATACGCAGTATTTT
.	TRBV2	TRBJ2-1	.	CASSADLTRQGDNEQFF	TGTGCCAGCAGTGCAGACCTGACGCGACAAGGGGACAATGAGCAGTTCTTC
.	TRBV19	TRBJ1-3	.	CASTPGDRNTIYF	TGTGCCAGTACTCCAGGGGACCGAAACACCATATATTTT
.	TRBV19	TRBJ1-5	.	CASSENRDYQPQHF	TGTGCCAGTAGTGAAAACAGAGACTATCAGCCCCAGCATTTT
.	TRBV10-2	TRBJ1-1	few	CASREIGKNTEAFF	TGCGCCAGCAGGGAAATCGGGAAGAACACTGAAGCTTTCTTT
TRBD2	TRBV27	TRBJ2-3	.	CASRAGGPYTQYF	TGTGCCAGCAGGGCGGGGGGGCCTTATACGCAGTATTTT
TRBD1	TRBV28	TRBJ1-6	.	CASSLWGQGMSSYNSPLHF	TGTGCCAGCAGTTTATGGGGACAGGGCATGAGCTCCTATAATTCACCCCTCCACTTT
.	TRBV7-2	TRBJ2-4	.	CASSDQKNIQYF	TGTGCCAGCAGCGACCAGAAAAACATTCAGTACTTC
TRBD1	TRBV10-2	TRBJ2-7	few	CASSGRQGVYEQYF	TGCGCCAGCAGTGGAAGACAGGGGGTCTACGAGCAGTACTTC
TRBD1	TRBV10-3	TRBJ2-5	.	CAISEGDRARETQYF	TGTGCCATCAGTGAGGGGGACAGGGCAAGAGAGACCCAGTACTTC
TRBD2	TRBV10-3	TRBJ2-1	.	CAIRDVAGGYNEQFF	TGTGCCATCAGGGATGTAGCGGGAGGCTACAATGAGCAGTTCTTC
.	TRBV13	TRBJ1-2	.	CASSLEQGVSGYTF	TGTGCCAGCAGCTTGGAACAAGGCGTGTCTGGCTACACCTTC
.	TRBV5-1	TRBJ2-2	.	CASSGGTVNTGELFF	TGCGCCAGCAGCGGCGGGACAGTGAACACCGGGGAGCTGTTTTTT
.	TRBV6-2/TRBV6-3	TRBJ2-7	.	CASSYDSYEQYF	TGTGCCAGCAGTTACGATTCCTACGAGCAGTACTTC
TRBD1	TRBV4-2	TRBJ2-5	.	CASSQGPGQGEETQYF	TGTGCCAGCAGCCAAGGTCCGGGACAGGGGGAAGAGACCCAGTACTTC
TRBD2	TRBV10-3	TRBJ2-3	.	CAILKSGGITDTQYF	TGTGCCATCCTAAAGTCGGGGGGAATTACAGATACGCAGTATTTT
.	TRBV6-2/TRBV6-3	TRBJ1-1	.	CASSYSSHGTEAFF	TGTGCCAGCAGTTACTCGAGCCATGGGACTGAAGCTTTCTTT
.	TRBV24-1	TRBJ2-2	once	CATSDSLDYRTLTGELFF	TGTGCCACCAGTGATTCCCTGGACTACCGAACACTCACCGGGGAGCTGTTTTTT
TRBD1	TRBV30	TRBJ2-7	.	CAWSVRGTVSYEQYF	TGTGCCTGGAGTGTACGAGGGACAGTTTCCTACGAGCAGTACTTC
.	TRBV5-6	TRBJ1-2	once	CASSLGGWSTNYGYTF	TGTGCCAGCAGCTTGGGGGGTTGGAGTACCAACTATGGCTACACCTTC
TRBD1	TRBV5-1	TRBJ1-4	.	CASSLGDRDNEKLFF	TGCGCCAGCAGCTTGGGGGACAGGGACAATGAAAAACTGTTTTTT
TRBD2	TRBV9	TRBJ2-7	.	CASSPDSSGVVGYF	TGTGCCAGCAGCCCAGACTCTAGCGGGGTAGTAGGGTACTTC
.	TRBV28	TRBJ1-5	.	CASTSGVGNQPQHF	TGTGCCAGCACTTCGGGGGTTGGCAATCAGCCCCAGCATTTT
.	TRBV6-1	TRBJ2-7	few	CASSEPTPLREQYF	TGTGCCAGCAGTGAACCAACCCCGTTGAGGGAGCAGTACTTC